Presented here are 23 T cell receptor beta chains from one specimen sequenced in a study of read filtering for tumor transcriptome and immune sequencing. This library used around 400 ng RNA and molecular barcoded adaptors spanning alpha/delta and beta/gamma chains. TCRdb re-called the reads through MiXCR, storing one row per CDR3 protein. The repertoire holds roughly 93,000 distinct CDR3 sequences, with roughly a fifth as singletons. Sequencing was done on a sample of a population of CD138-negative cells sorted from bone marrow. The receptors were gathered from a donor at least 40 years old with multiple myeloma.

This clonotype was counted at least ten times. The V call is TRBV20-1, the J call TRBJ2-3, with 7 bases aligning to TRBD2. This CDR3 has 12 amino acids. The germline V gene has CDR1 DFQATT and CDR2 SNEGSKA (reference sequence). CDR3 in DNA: TGCGGCAACAACGGGGGGACAGATACGCAGTATTTT. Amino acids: CGNNGGTDTQYF.

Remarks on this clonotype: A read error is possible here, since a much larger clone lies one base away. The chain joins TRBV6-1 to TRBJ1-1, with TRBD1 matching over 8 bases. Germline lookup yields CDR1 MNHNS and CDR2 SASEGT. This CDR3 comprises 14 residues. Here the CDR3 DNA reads TGTGCCAGCAGTGACGACAGGGGTAGCACTGAAGCTCTCTTT. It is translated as CASSDDRGSTEALF.

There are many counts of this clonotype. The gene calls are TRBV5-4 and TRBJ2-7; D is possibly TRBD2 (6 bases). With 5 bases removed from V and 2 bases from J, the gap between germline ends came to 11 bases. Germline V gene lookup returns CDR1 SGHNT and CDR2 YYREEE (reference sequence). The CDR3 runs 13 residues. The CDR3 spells CASSLGLPYEQYF. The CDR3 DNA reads TGTGCCAGCAGTCTGGGACTGCCCTACGAGCAGTACTTC.

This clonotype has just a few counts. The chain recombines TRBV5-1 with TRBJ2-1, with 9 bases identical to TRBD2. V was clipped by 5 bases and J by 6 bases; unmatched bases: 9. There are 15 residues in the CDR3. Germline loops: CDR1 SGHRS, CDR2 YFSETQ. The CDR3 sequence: CASSLRLADINEQFF. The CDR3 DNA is TGCGCCAGCAGTTTAAGACTAGCGGATATCAATGAGCAGTTCTTC. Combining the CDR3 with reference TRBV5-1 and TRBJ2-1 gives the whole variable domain KAGVTQTPRYLIKTRGQQVTLSCSPISGHRSVSWYQQTPGQGLQFLFEYFSETQRNKGNFPGRFSGRQFSNSRSEMNVSTLELGDSALYLCASSLRLADINEQFFGPGTRLTVL.

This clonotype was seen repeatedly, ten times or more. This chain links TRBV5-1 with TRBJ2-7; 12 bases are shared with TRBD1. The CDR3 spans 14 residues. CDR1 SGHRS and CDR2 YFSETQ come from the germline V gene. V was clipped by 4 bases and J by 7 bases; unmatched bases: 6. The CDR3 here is CASSPGQGAREQYF. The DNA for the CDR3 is TGCGCCAGCAGCCCGGGACAGGGGGCGCGGGAGCAGTACTTC.

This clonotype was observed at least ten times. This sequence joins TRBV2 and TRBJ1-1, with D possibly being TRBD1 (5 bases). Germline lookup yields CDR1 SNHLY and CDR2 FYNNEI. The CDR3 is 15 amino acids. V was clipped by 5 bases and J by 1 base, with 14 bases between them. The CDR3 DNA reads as TGTGCCAGCAGTCTACCCGATACAGGGAACACTGAAGCTTTCTTT. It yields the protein CASSLPDTGNTEAFF.

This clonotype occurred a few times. CDR3 region: CASSERTTGTNEKLFF. CDR3 DNA sequence: TGTGCCAGCAGTGAGCGGACGACAGGGACTAATGAAAAACTGTTTTTT. The chain joins TRBV2 to TRBJ1-4, with TRBD1 identical over 7 bases. V dropped 3 bases and J dropped 2; count of bases not matched to a gene: 6. Germline CDR1 SNHLY, CDR2 FYNNEI. The CDR3 is 16 residues long.

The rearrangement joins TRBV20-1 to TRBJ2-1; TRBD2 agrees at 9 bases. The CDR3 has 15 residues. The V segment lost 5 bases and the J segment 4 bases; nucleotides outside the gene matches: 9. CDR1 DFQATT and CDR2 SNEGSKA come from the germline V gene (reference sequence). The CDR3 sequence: CSARMAGGRYNEQFF. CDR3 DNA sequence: TGCAGTGCTCGTATGGCGGGGGGGCGATACAATGAGCAGTTCTTC.

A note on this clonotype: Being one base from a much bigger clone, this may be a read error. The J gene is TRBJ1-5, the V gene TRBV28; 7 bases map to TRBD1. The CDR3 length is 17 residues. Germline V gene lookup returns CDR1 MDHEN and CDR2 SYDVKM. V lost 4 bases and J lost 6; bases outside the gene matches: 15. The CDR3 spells CASSSSPLTGRGQPQHF. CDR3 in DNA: TGTGCCAGCAGTTCGAGCCCCCTGACAGGGAGAGGTCAGCCCCAGCATTTT.

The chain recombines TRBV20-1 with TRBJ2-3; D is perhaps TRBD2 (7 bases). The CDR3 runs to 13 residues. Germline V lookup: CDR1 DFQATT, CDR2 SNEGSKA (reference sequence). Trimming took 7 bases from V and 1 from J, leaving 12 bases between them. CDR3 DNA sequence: TGCAGTGAGAAGGGGGGGGGCACAGATACGCAGTATTTT. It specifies CSEKGGGTDTQYF.

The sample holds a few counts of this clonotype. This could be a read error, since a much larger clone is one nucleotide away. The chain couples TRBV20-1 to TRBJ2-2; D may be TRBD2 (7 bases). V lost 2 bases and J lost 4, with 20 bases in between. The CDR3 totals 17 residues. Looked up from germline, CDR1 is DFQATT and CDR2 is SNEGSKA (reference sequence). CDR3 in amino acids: CSARLLGGPASTGELFF. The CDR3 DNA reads TGCAGTGCTAGATTGTTGGGGGGGCCCGCGAGCACCGGGGAGCTGTTTTTT.

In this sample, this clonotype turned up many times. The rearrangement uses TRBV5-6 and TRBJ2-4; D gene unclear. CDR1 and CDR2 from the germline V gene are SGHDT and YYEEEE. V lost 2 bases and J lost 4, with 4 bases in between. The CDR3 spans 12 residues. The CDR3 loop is CASSFLKNIQYF. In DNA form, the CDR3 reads TGTGCCAGCAGCTTCCTAAAAAACATTCAGTACTTC.

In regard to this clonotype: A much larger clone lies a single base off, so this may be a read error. In DNA, the CDR3 is TGTGCCAGCGGAGAACAGGGGATAAACACTGAAGCTTTCTTT. It yields the protein CASGEQGINTEAFF. The rearrangement links TRBV12-3 or TRBV12-4 to TRBJ1-1; 7 bases map to TRBD1. V shed 8 bases and J 2 bases; nucleotides not matched to a gene: 8. The CDR3 spans 14 residues.

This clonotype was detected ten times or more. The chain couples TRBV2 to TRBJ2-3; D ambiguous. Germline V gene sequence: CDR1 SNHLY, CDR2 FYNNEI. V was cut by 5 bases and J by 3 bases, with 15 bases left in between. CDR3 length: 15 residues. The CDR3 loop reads CASSQQGLSTDTQYF. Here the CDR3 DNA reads TGTGCCAGCAGTCAACAAGGATTAAGTACAGATACGCAGTATTTT.

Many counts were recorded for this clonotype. CDR3 sequence (DNA): TGTGCCAGCAGGATAACAGGGGGAAGGAATGAAAAACTGTTTTTT. This codes for CASRITGGRNEKLFF. This rearrangement joins TRBV2 to TRBJ1-4, with TRBD1 identical over 8 bases. Per the germline V gene, CDR1 is SNHLY and CDR2 is FYNNEI. J was trimmed by 5 bases and V by 6 bases; bases with no gene match: 8. The CDR3 loop spans 15 amino acids.

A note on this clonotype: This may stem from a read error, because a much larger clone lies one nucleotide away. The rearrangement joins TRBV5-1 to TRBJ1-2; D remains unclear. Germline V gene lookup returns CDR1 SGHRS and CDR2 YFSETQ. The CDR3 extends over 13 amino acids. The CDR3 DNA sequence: TGCGCCAGCAGCTTGGCAGCTGCTTATGGCCACACCTTC. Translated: CASSLAAAYGHTF. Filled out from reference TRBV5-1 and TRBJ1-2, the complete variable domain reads KAGVTQTPRYLIKTRGQQVTLSCSPISGHRSVSWYQQTPGQGLQFLFEYFSETQRNKGNFPGRFSGRQFSNSRSEMNVSTLELGDSALYLCASSLAAAYGHTFGSGTRLTVV.

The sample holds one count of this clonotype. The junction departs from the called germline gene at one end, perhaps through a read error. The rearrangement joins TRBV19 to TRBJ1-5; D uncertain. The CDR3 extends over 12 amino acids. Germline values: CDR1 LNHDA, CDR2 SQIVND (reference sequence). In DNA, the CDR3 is TGTGCCAGTAGTATAAATAATCAGCCCCTGCATTTT. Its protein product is CASSINNQPLHF.

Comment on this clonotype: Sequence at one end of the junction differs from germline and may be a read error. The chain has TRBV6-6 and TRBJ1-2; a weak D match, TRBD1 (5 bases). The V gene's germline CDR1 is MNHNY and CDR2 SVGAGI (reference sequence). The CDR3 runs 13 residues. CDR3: CASSYPTDYGYAF. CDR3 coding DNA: TGTGCCAGCAGTTACCCGACAGACTATGGCTACGCCTTC.

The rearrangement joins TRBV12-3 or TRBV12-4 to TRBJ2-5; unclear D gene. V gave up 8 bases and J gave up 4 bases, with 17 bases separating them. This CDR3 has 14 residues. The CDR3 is CASQLGLGRETQYF. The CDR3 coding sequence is TGTGCCAGCCAGTTGGGCCTCGGTCGAGAGACCCAGTACTTC.

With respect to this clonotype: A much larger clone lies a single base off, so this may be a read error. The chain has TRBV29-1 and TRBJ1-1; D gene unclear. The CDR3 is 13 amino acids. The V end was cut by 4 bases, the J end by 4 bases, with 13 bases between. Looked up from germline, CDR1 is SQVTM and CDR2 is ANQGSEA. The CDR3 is CSVGAGRPTEAFF. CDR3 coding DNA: TGCAGCGTTGGGGCGGGTAGGCCCACTGAAGCTTTCTTT.

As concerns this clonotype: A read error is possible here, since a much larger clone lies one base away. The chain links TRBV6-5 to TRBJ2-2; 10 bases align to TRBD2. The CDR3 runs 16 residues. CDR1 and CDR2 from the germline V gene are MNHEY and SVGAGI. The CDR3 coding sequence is TGTGTCAGCAGGGGGGTAGCGGGGGGGAACACCGGGGAGCTGTTTTTT. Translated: CVSRGVAGGNTGELFF.

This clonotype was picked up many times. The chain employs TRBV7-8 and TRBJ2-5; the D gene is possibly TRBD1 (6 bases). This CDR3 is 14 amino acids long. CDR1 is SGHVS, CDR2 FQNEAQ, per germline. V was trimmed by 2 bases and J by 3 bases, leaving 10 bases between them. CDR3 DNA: TGTGCCAGCAGCTTAACAGGGTCCGAAGAGACCCAGTACTTC. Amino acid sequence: CASSLTGSEETQYF.

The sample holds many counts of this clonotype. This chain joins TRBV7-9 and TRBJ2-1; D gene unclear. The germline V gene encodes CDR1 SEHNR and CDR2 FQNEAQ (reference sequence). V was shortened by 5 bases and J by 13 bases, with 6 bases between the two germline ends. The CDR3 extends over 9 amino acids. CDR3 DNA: TGTGCCAGCAGCCCGGAACAGTTCTTC. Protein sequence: CASSPEQFF.